This is a list of T cell receptor beta chains from one sample in a study of T cells and copy number aberrations in small-cell lung cancer. The method was immunoSEQ multiplex PCR; TCRdb's version includes in-frame clones alone and lacks a portion of them. The table records several thousand clones, approximately 76% of them present only once. Sequenced input: tumor tissue. The source is a man aged 50 to 60 with small cell lung cancer. Both conserved end residues are trimmed from each CDR3. Not every row has a clone size; where given, it reads once, few, many or a size class.

v_call: TRBV19; clone_size: .; j_call: TRBJ2-7; cdr3_aa: ASSIVGNRGEQY
v_call: TRBV6-1; clone_size: .; j_call: TRBJ1-5; cdr3_aa: ASKRQGSNQPQH
v_call: TRBV30; clone_size: .; j_call: TRBJ1-3; cdr3_aa: AWSVPMGSGNTIY
v_call: TRBV5-4; clone_size: .; j_call: TRBJ1-1; cdr3_aa: ASSGRDRANTEAF
v_call: TRBV21-1; clone_size: .; j_call: TRBJ1-5; cdr3_aa: ASSKTGAESAQH
v_call: TRBV27; clone_size: .; j_call: TRBJ2-1; cdr3_aa: ASSSGNEQF
v_call: TRBV4-1; clone_size: few; j_call: TRBJ2-7; cdr3_aa: ASSTHPATSGSYEQY
v_call: TRBV7-9; clone_size: .; j_call: TRBJ1-1; cdr3_aa: ASSLVGETEAF
v_call: TRBV5-1; clone_size: .; j_call: TRBJ2-2; cdr3_aa: ASSFLPGELF
v_call: TRBV30; clone_size: once; j_call: TRBJ2-7; cdr3_aa: AWSDKAGGTYEQY
v_call: TRBV6-1; clone_size: .; j_call: TRBJ2-7; cdr3_aa: ASSGRQERY
v_call: TRBV9; clone_size: .; j_call: TRBJ1-4; cdr3_aa: ATHRGNEKLF
v_call: TRBV9; clone_size: .; j_call: TRBJ1-1; cdr3_aa: ASSVTSNTEAF
v_call: TRBV5-1; clone_size: .; j_call: TRBJ1-5; cdr3_aa: ASSLAGVSNQPQH
v_call: TRBV19; clone_size: .; j_call: TRBJ1-2; cdr3_aa: ASKGFDRAYGYT
v_call: TRBV7-2; clone_size: .; j_call: TRBJ2-7; cdr3_aa: ASSPESRGLGSYEQY
v_call: TRBV11-3; clone_size: few; j_call: TRBJ2-1; cdr3_aa: ASSLGRLAGVEQF
v_call: TRBV5-1; clone_size: .; j_call: TRBJ2-1; cdr3_aa: ASSLTSGISYNEQF
v_call: TRBV6-1; clone_size: .; j_call: TRBJ1-4; cdr3_aa: ASTDATNEKLF
v_call: TRBV28; clone_size: .; j_call: TRBJ2-3; cdr3_aa: ASSPIPGAGTDTQY
v_call: TRBV10-1; clone_size: few; j_call: TRBJ2-3; cdr3_aa: ASSVIAGDTQY
v_call: TRBV29-1; clone_size: .; j_call: TRBJ2-7; cdr3_aa: SVGVMDAEQY
v_call: TRBV27; clone_size: .; j_call: TRBJ1-5; cdr3_aa: ASSPLNQPQH
v_call: TRBV9; clone_size: .; j_call: TRBJ2-5; cdr3_aa: ASSVAWGGRGETQY
v_call: TRBV7-9; clone_size: medium-sized; j_call: TRBJ2-7; cdr3_aa: ASTKSGPFYEQY
v_call: TRBV4-1; clone_size: .; j_call: TRBJ1-1; cdr3_aa: ASSQVGGAGTEAF
v_call: TRBV7-9; clone_size: .; j_call: TRBJ2-7; cdr3_aa: ASSLSGFSYEQY
v_call: TRBV9; clone_size: once; j_call: TRBJ2-3; cdr3_aa: ATGPGGADTQY
v_call: TRBV14; clone_size: .; j_call: TRBJ2-7; cdr3_aa: ASSHYILGGGEQY
v_call: TRBV11-2; clone_size: .; j_call: TRBJ2-1; cdr3_aa: ASSLQREGRDNEQF
v_call: TRBV14; clone_size: once; j_call: TRBJ2-3; cdr3_aa: ASSQDRTGGSDTQY
v_call: TRBV5-1; clone_size: .; j_call: TRBJ2-4; cdr3_aa: ASSTLGQGKNIQY
v_call: TRBV6-1; clone_size: few; j_call: TRBJ2-2; cdr3_aa: ASNPMTGNTGELF
v_call: TRBV11-2; clone_size: medium-sized; j_call: TRBJ2-2; cdr3_aa: ASSSRQGARAGELF
v_call: TRBV2; clone_size: .; j_call: TRBJ2-7; cdr3_aa: ASSEGLAGTYEQY
v_call: TRBV5-5; clone_size: .; j_call: TRBJ2-1; cdr3_aa: ASSLAASISYNEQF
v_call: TRBV11-2; clone_size: .; j_call: TRBJ2-1; cdr3_aa: ASSFIGDEQF
v_call: TRBV29-1; clone_size: .; j_call: TRBJ2-1; cdr3_aa: SVGSRQGNEQF
v_call: TRBV5-5; clone_size: .; j_call: TRBJ2-5; cdr3_aa: ASSLDRWEGPQETQY
v_call: TRBV28; clone_size: few; j_call: TRBJ2-1; cdr3_aa: ASSFVARGQF
v_call: TRBV4-1; clone_size: .; j_call: TRBJ2-3; cdr3_aa: ASSHLGGANTDTQY
v_call: TRBV6-1; clone_size: .; j_call: TRBJ2-7; cdr3_aa: ASSEWDGSYEQY